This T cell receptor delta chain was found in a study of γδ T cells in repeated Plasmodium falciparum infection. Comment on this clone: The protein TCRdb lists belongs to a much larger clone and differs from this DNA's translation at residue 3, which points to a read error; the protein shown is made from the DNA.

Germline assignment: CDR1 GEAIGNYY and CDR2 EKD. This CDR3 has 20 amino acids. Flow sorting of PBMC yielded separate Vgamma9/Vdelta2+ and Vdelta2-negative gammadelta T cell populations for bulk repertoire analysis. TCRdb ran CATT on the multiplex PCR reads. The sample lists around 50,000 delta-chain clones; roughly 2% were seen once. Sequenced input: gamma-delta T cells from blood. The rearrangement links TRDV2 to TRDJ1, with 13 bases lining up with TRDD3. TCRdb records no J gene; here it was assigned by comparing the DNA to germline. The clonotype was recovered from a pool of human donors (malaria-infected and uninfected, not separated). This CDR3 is CAYDTILLGDTRAYTDKLIF. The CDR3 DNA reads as TGTGCCTATGACACGATATTACTGGGGGATACGCGGGCTTACACCGATAAACTCATCTTT.